The 28 T cell receptor beta chains below come from one sample, sequenced in a study of T cells in Graves' hyperthyroidism and ophthalmopathy. From RNA transcripts, TCR beta CDR3 regions were amplified. In the first-round RT-PCR of the TCR CDR3, the HTBI primer set was used. TCRdb ran MiXCR on the multiplex PCR reads and lists one entry per CDR3 protein. The data contain about 840,000 distinct CDR3 sequences, about two fifths of them singletons. Source material: blood. The receptors were sampled from a man aged 18 to 29 with Graves' hyperthyroidism.

This clonotype turned up a few times. The chain links TRBV5-4 to TRBJ2-7, with D unresolved. V lost 3 bases and J 5 bases, leaving 12 bases between the germline ends. There are 13 residues in the CDR3. CDR1 is SGHNT, CDR2 YYREEE, per germline (reference sequence). This chain's CDR3 is CASSSGRLDEQYF. CDR3 nucleotide sequence: TGTGCCAGCAGCTCCGGTCGGCTAGACGAGCAGTACTTC.

The gene calls are TRBV7-8 and TRBJ2-5; 7 nucleotides match TRBD2. The CDR3 contains 16 residues. The junction had 10 bases not matched to a gene; V was cut back by 2 bases and J by 4 bases. The V gene's germline CDR1 is SGHVS and CDR2 FQNEAQ. As DNA, the CDR3 is TGTGCCAGCAGCTTATCTTCTAGCGGTTTCGGAGAGACCCAGTACTTC. It yields the protein CASSLSSSGFGETQYF.

The J gene is TRBJ1-5, the V gene TRBV15; 10 bases fit TRBD1. From germline, CDR1 is LNHNV and CDR2 YYDKDF (reference sequence). This CDR3 contains 17 residues. Trimming cost V 1 base and J 7 bases; bases outside gene matches: 10. The CDR3 loop reads CATSRVGTGDYEQPQHF. CDR3 bases: TGTGCCACCAGCAGAGTCGGGACAGGGGACTACGAGCAGCCCCAGCATTTT.

The chain joins TRBV29-1 to TRBJ1-1; the match to TRBD1 covers 7 bases. The CDR3 extends over 9 amino acids. Germline assignment: CDR1 SQVTM and CDR2 ANQGSEA. Losses at the gene ends were 6 bases for V and 10 bases for J; bases not matched to a gene: 2. CDR3 in amino acids: CSVTGPAFF. The CDR3 nucleotides are TGCAGCGTGACAGGGCCAGCTTTCTTT.

This clonotype was seen once. The chain uses TRBV7-1 and TRBJ1-2, with D maybe TRBD1 (5 bases). TRBV7-1 is reported as an ORF; its role is uncertain. CDR3 length: 12 amino acids. The V end lost 3 bases, the J end lost 12 bases, and 14 bases lay between the germline ends. CDR3 in DNA: TGTGCCAGCAGCTCCAGCCGGGACGGCCACACCTTC. It is translated as CASSSSRDGHTF.

In the case of this clonotype: A much larger clone lies a single base off, so this may be a read error. The V call is TRBV7-9, the J call TRBJ1-1; D gene unclear. CDR1 and CDR2 from the germline V gene are SEHNR and FQNEAQ (reference sequence). Trimming removed 1 base at V and 4 bases at J, with 10 bases between. The CDR3 is 14 residues long. The CDR3 sequence is CASSLGSSATEAFF. In nucleotides, the CDR3 is TGTGCCAGCAGCTTAGGCTCGAGTGCCACTGAAGCTTTCTTT.

This clonotype has a single count. The V call is TRBV7-2, the J call TRBJ1-5; 7 bases are shared with TRBD1. Trimming cost V 8 bases and J 5 bases; bases outside gene matches: 6. CDR3 length equals 13 residues. Germline CDR1 is SGHTA and CDR2 is FQGNSA. The CDR3 DNA follows: TGTGCCAGCCCCTGGGACAGCTATCAGCCCCAGCATTTT. Amino acids: CASPWDSYQPQHF.

This clonotype was seen a handful of times. The DNA for the CDR3 is TGTGCCACCAGTACCGCAGGGGACTACGAGCAGTACTTC. Amino acid sequence: CATSTAGDYEQYF. The chain recombines TRBV15 with TRBJ2-7; D may be TRBD1 (6 bases). The V gene's germline CDR1 is LNHNV and CDR2 YYDKDF (reference sequence). The CDR3 totals 13 residues. V shed 6 bases and J shed 3 bases, with 12 bases lying between them.

This sequence joins TRBV10-2 and TRBJ1-6; 10 nucleotides align to TRBD1. This CDR3 has 16 amino acids. The ends lost 4 bases at V and 6 bases at J; junction bases unmatched: 6. From germline, CDR1 is WSHSY and CDR2 SAAADI. The CDR3 nucleotides read TGCGCCAGCAGTGCGACCGGGACAGGGGTTAATTCACCCCTCCACTTT. It specifies CASSATGTGVNSPLHF.

Worth noting for this clonotype: One base away lies a much larger clone, so this may be a sequencing read error. CDR3 in amino acids: CACSDISGNTIYF. For the CDR3, the DNA is TGTGCCTGTAGTGACATCTCTGGAAACACCATATATTTT. This chain connects TRBV19 to TRBJ1-3; D not resolved. CDR1 is LNHDA, CDR2 SQIVND, per germline (reference sequence). The CDR3 contains 13 residues.

This clonotype was picked up many times. The rearrangement joins TRBV15 to TRBJ1-2; D is undetermined. This CDR3 has 15 residues. V was shortened by 3 bases and J by 3 bases, with 14 bases between the two germline ends. CDR1 is LNHNV, CDR2 YYDKDF, per germline (reference sequence). The DNA of the CDR3 is TGTGCCACCAGCAGCCCCATCGAGGGTGACTATGGCTACACCTTC. Its protein is CATSSPIEGDYGYTF.

As for this clonotype: This CDR3 fails to terminate in the conserved phenylalanine or tryptophan, so it likely reflects a read error. The limits of the CDR3 on the DNA are not certain, so only TCRdb's listed CDR3 is given. The chain links TRBV20-1 to TRBJ2-7; the table's D call, TRBD2, has no DNA check behind it. Per the germline V gene, CDR1 is DFQATT and CDR2 is SNEGSKA (reference sequence). The CDR3 sequence runs 8 residues, both termini included. The CDR3 loop is CSARDVAR.

Regarding this clonotype: A read error may be the cause here, since a much bigger clone is one base away. The missing conserved phenylalanine or tryptophan at the end of this CDR3 makes a read error likely. V usage is TRBV10-3 and J usage is TRBJ2-7; D gene unclear. Trimming removed 0 bases at V and 2 bases at J, with 14 bases between. The CDR3 has 16 residues. CDR1 and CDR2 from the germline V gene are ENHRY and SYGVKD. The chain's CDR3 is CAISESSGVNAYEQYS. In DNA, the CDR3 is TGTGCCATCAGTGAGTCGTCAGGAGTTAACGCCTACGAGCAGTACTCC.

This clonotype was found many times. In DNA form, the CDR3 reads TGTGCCAGCAGCGATCCGGGGACAGGGGGCCGCCAGCCCCAGCATTTT. Translation: CASSDPGTGGRQPQHF. This chain joins TRBV2 and TRBJ1-5; 12 bases are a match to TRBD1. The trim removed 6 bases at V and 7 bases at J, leaving 10 bases unmatched. Germline V gene data show CDR1 as SNHLY and CDR2 as FYNNEI. The CDR3 consists of 16 residues.

The V gene is TRBV5-1, the J gene TRBJ1-1, with D possibly matching TRBD1 (5 bases). Trimming cost V 0 bases and J 1 base, with 10 bases left between them. The CDR3 has 15 residues. CDR1 and CDR2 from the germline V gene are SGHRS and YFSETQ. As DNA, the CDR3 is TGCGCCAGCAGCTTGGTCGCGGGACCGAACACTGAAGCTTTCTTT. This translates into CASSLVAGPNTEAFF. Using reference TRBV5-1 and TRBJ1-1 for the parts outside the CDR3, the full variable domain is KAGVTQTPRYLIKTRGQQVTLSCSPISGHRSVSWYQQTPGQGLQFLFEYFSETQRNKGNFPGRFSGRQFSNSRSEMNVSTLELGDSALYLCASSLVAGPNTEAFFGQGTRLTVV.

This clonotype occurred a few times. This chain connects TRBV5-6 to TRBJ1-5; D call uncertain. The CDR3 spans 12 residues. V lost 4 bases to trimming and J lost 8 bases, with 10 bases between them. CDR1 and CDR2 from the germline V gene are SGHDT and YYEEEE. This chain's CDR3 is CASSPLGEPQHF. CDR3 nucleotide sequence: TGTGCCAGCAGCCCGTTGGGAGAGCCCCAGCATTTT.

As regards this clonotype: A much larger clone sits a single nucleotide away, making a read error possible. The rearrangement uses TRBV5-1 and TRBJ2-7; D could derive from TRBD1 or TRBD2 (5 bases each). The CDR3 runs to 12 residues. The ends were cut back, 4 bases at V and 8 bases at J, with 13 bases in the middle. The germline V gene has CDR1 SGHRS and CDR2 YFSETQ. CDR3 sequence: CASSTLPGQQYF. The CDR3 DNA follows: TGCGCCAGCAGCACCTTACCGGGACAGCAGTACTTC.

The CDR3 DNA is TGCAGCGTTGAAGGTGGAGGGGGCTCTATGAACACTGAAGCTTTCTTT. Amino acids: CSVEGGGGSMNTEAFF. The chain links TRBV29-1 to TRBJ1-1; TRBD1 agrees at 7 bases. After removal of 1 base from V and 0 bases from J, the junction contained 8 bases not matched to a gene. This CDR3 has 16 residues. The germline gives CDR1 SQVTM, CDR2 ANQGSEA.

This clonotype turned up a few times. CDR3 nucleotides: TGTGCCAGCAGCTCCTCGTTACAGGGTAACTACGAGCAGTACTTC. It encodes CASSSSLQGNYEQYF. The V and J genes are TRBV7-2 and TRBJ2-7; a weak D match, TRBD1 (6 bases). Germline CDR1 is SGHTA and CDR2 is FQGNSA. Trimming removed 4 bases from V and 3 bases from J, with 16 bases in between. This CDR3 has 15 amino acids.

This clonotype has ten or more counts. This chain connects TRBV7-9 to TRBJ1-5; D is possibly TRBD1 (6 bases). The V end was cut by 5 bases, the J end by 5 bases, with 19 bases between. The CDR3 is 16 residues long. Germline V gene sequence: CDR1 SEHNR, CDR2 FQNEAQ (reference sequence). CDR3 bases: TGTGCCAGCAGCCAATCTTACCAGGGGTTCGATCAGCCCCAGCATTTT. This translates into CASSQSYQGFDQPQHF.

This chain uses TRBV10-3 with TRBJ2-7; D tentatively reads TRBD1 or TRBD2 (5 bases each). CDR3 length: 15 amino acids. Per the germline V gene, CDR1 is ENHRY and CDR2 is SYGVKD. The ends were cut back, 10 bases at V and 2 bases at J, with 21 bases in the middle. In DNA form, the CDR3 reads TGTGCCAGCAGCTTGGGGACGTTATCTACCTACGAGCAGTACTTC. This sequence encodes CASSLGTLSTYEQYF.

This chain connects TRBV29-1 to TRBJ2-6; D is undetermined. With 3 bases removed from V and 4 bases from J, the gap between germline ends came to 4 bases. The CDR3 covers 12 residues. Per germline, CDR1 SQVTM and CDR2 ANQGSEA. CDR3 sequence reads: CSVEAGANVLTF. CDR3 nucleotide sequence: TGCAGCGTTGAGGCAGGGGCCAACGTCCTGACTTTC.

This clonotype was detected a few times. This chain joins TRBV7-8 and TRBJ2-7, with 10 bases identical to TRBD2. V lost 3 bases, J lost 3 bases, and 2 bases stayed unmatched. Germline V gene lookup returns CDR1 SGHVS and CDR2 FQNEAQ. This CDR3 comprises 14 residues. The CDR3 DNA reads TGTGCCAGCAGCTTCGGGACTAGCGTCTACGAGCAGTACTTC. Its protein product is CASSFGTSVYEQYF.

In this sample, this clonotype turned up many times. The chain is built from TRBV20-1 and TRBJ1-1; no clear D gene. CDR1 and CDR2 (germline): DFQATT, SNEGSKA (reference sequence). The CDR3 covers 13 residues. Trimming removed 0 bases from V and 6 bases from J, with 11 bases in between. CDR3 nucleotide sequence: TGCAGTGCTAGAGATTCCGCTATCCCTGAAGCTTTCTTT. Amino acid sequence: CSARDSAIPEAFF.

The rearrangement joins TRBV29-1 to TRBJ1-5; TRBD1 aligns across 9 bases. Germline V CDR1 and CDR2: SQVTM, ANQGSEA. CDR3 length equals 14 residues. J gave up 2 bases and V 8 bases, and 7 bases lay outside the gene matches. CDR3 coding DNA: TGCAGCCAACAGGGGGCGTGGGGCAATCAGCCCCAGCATTTT. Its protein product is CSQQGAWGNQPQHF.

This clonotype has only a few counts. The chain joins TRBV2 to TRBJ1-4; 10 bases are a match to TRBD1. Per germline, CDR1 SNHLY and CDR2 FYNNEI. After removal of 5 bases from V and 4 bases from J, the junction contained 4 bases not matched to a gene. This CDR3 has 15 residues. The CDR3 coding sequence is TGTGCCAGCAGTTCGGGACAGGGGAGTAATGAAAAACTGTTTTTT. Protein sequence: CASSSGQGSNEKLFF.

The gene calls are TRBV5-1 and TRBJ2-5, with D possibly being TRBD1 or TRBD2 (5 bases each). V was cut by 3 bases and J by 2 bases, with 17 bases left in between. CDR1 and CDR2 (germline): SGHRS, YFSETQ. The CDR3 is 16 residues long. CDR3 residues: CASSSPTRDAQETQYF. Written as DNA, the CDR3 is TGCGCCAGCAGCTCCCCAACCCGGGACGCACAAGAGACCCAGTACTTC.

The chain links TRBV5-6 to TRBJ2-7, with TRBD1 as a possible D gene (6 bases). CDR1 and CDR2 from the germline V gene are SGHDT and YYEEEE. The CDR3 spans 16 residues. V lost 2 bases and J 2 bases, leaving 17 bases between the germline ends. The CDR3 sequence is CASSFSGTRSPYEQYF. In nucleotides, the CDR3 is TGTGCCAGCAGCTTTTCCGGGACACGAAGCCCCTACGAGCAGTACTTC. Together with reference TRBV5-6 and TRBJ2-7, the CDR3 gives the full variable domain: DAGVTQSPTHLIKTRGQQVTLRCSPKSGHDTVSWYQQALGQGPQFIFQYYEEEERQRGNFPDRFSGHQFPNYSSELNVNALLLGDSALYLCASSFSGTRSPYEQYFGPGTRLTVT.